The clone carrying this T cell receptor beta chain was detected only once. Enrolled during active infection, Seattle patients were then followed longitudinally. CDR3 size: 14 residues. Germline-derived CDR1 and CDR2 are PRHDT and FYEKMQ (reference sequence). The V segment lost 7 bases and the J segment 6 bases; nucleotides outside the gene matches: 10. The sample comes from a study of blood T cell repertoires in COVID-19. Study as a whole: Samples representing acute and convalescent COVID-19 were sourced from the United States, Italy and Spain.

Source study methods: How many nucleated cells were present was estimated from reference gene primer amplification. Using immunoSEQ multiplex PCR, the repertoire was profiled, and TCRdb retains in-frame clones only, with some absent. V and J calls and clone size are as listed in that table; D and trimming were resolved from the DNA. The data show around 400,000 clones, around 87% seen once. This receptor was obtained from an older woman with COVID-19, enrolled during active disease. This sequence joins TRBV13 and TRBJ2-7; 9 positions agree with TRBD1. Sequencing was performed on peripheral blood. The CDR3 spells CASTPPGQGSEQYF. DNA of the CDR3: TGTGCCAGCACCCCTCCGGGACAGGGTAGCGAGCAGTACTTC.